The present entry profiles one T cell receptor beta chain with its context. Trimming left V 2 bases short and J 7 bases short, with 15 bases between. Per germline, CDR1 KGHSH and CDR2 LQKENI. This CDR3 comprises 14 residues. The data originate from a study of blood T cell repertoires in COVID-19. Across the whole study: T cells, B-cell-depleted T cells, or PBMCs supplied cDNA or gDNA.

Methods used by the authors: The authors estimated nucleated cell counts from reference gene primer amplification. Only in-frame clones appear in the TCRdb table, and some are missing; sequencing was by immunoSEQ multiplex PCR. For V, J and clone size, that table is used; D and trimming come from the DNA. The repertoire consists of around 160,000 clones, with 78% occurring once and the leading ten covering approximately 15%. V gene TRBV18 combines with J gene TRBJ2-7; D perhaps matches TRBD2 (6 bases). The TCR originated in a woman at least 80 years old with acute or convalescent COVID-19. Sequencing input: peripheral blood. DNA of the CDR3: TGTGCCAGCTCACCAGCGGGGACCTGGGTGGAGCAGTACTTC. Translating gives CASSPAGTWVEQYF.